These T cell receptor beta chains were read from a single sample in a study of neurological immune-mediated disorders. TCRdb ran MiXCR on the 5' RACE reads and lists one entry per CDR3 protein. The sample carries 45,000 or so distinct CDR3 sequences, about 6.9% recorded once. Sequencing was done on a sample of CD4+ T cells from blood. The receptors come from a middle-aged woman in good health. CDR3s include the opening cysteine and the closing phenylalanine or tryptophan. A D gene is named only where the DNA matches it firmly. Not every row has a clone size; where given, it reads once, few, many or a size class.

J gene | clone size | V gene | D gene | CDR3 DNA | CDR3 protein
TRBJ2-1 | many | TRBV20-1 | TRBD2 | TGCAGTGCCCCCGGATGGCGGGGGGACAATGAGCAGTTCTTC | CSAPGWRGDNEQFF
TRBJ2-2 | - | TRBV5-1 | - | TGCGCCAGCAGCCCACAGGGAGGCACCGGGGAGCTGTTTTTT | CASSPQGGTGELFF
TRBJ1-1 | many | TRBV7-2 | TRBD1 | TGTGCCAGCAGCAAACCCAGGACAGGGAATGGAGCTTTCTTT | CASSKPRTGNGAFF
TRBJ2-6 | many | TRBV28 | - | TGTGCCAGCAGTCAGGCCTCTGGGGCCAACGTCCTGACTTTC | CASSQASGANVLTF
TRBJ2-5 | many | TRBV5-6 | - | TGTGCCAGCAGCTCAGGGGCTACCCCTCGAGAGACCCAGTACTTC | CASSSGATPRETQYF
TRBJ2-7 | many | TRBV5-1 | TRBD2 | TGCGCCAGCAGCTCCGGACTAGCGAGGAGCTCCTACGAGCAGTACTTC | CASSSGLARSSYEQYF
TRBJ2-7 | many | TRBV6-2/TRBV6-3 | - | TGTGCCAGCAGCTCAATCTCGACAGGCCCTCAGTCTTGGGAGCAGTACTTC | CASSSISTGPQSWEQYF
TRBJ2-1 | many | TRBV20-1 | TRBD2 | TGCAGTGCTGGCGTAGCGGGTTCTGTCAATGAGCAGTTCTTC | CSAGVAGSVNEQFF
TRBJ2-7 | many | TRBV5-1 | - | TGCGCCAGCAGCTTGGCCGGCCAGGGCGGTAGCGAGCAGTACTTC | CASSLAGQGGSEQYF
TRBJ2-1 | many | TRBV29-1 | - | TGCAGCGTTGTTTTGTTCAATGAGCAGTTCTTC | CSVVLFNEQFF
TRBJ1-5 | many | TRBV29-1 | - | TGCAGCGTTGCCTTGGGGAGCAATCAGCCCCAGCATTTT | CSVALGSNQPQHF
TRBJ2-7 | few | TRBV6-2/TRBV6-3 | - | TGTGCCAGCAGTTTGGCGAACTCCTACGAGCAGTACTTC | CASSLANSYEQYF